Reported below is one T cell receptor beta chain. The CDR3 extends over 12 amino acids. V lost 6 bases to trimming and J lost 6 bases, with 10 bases between them. Per the germline V gene, CDR1 is MNHNY and CDR2 is SVGAGI (reference sequence). The sample originates from a study of technical replicates of blood from a few donors. The assay was immunoSEQ multiplex PCR, and TCRdb's table has in-frame clones only and misses some. The sample has tens of thousands of clones, roughly nine tenths seen once. The V and J genes are TRBV6-6 and TRBJ2-3; no definite D call. What was sequenced was PBMCs. This TCR derives from a human donor in good health. Some clones in this sample may be carry-over from other donors' samples. The CDR3 bases are TGTGCCAGCAGATTTAATCCGGATACGCAGTATTTT. It codes for CASRFNPDTQYF.